These 22 T cell receptor beta chains share one sample of origin, sequenced in a study of blood T cell repertoires in COVID-19. Measured with immunoSEQ multiplex PCR; TCRdb has only the in-frame clones, and not every one. The sample includes 120,000 or so clones, 65% to 85% of them seen just once. Sequencing input: peripheral blood. The source of these receptors is a man under 40 with COVID-19, enrolled during active disease.

The V and J genes are TRBV7-9 and TRBJ1-2; D perhaps matches TRBD1 (5 bases). V shed 5 bases and J shed 6 bases, with 13 bases lying between them. Germline V gives CDR1 SEHNR, CDR2 FQNEAQ (reference sequence). This CDR3 contains 13 residues. The CDR3 is CASSPDTSHGYTF. The CDR3 DNA follows: TGTGCCAGCAGCCCGGACACAAGCCATGGCTACACCTTC.

The rearrangement uses TRBV6-4 and TRBJ1-1; D is ambiguous. Germline V lookup: CDR1 MRHNA, CDR2 SNTAGT. The germline V and J ends were trimmed by 7 bases and 8 bases, with 17 bases remaining between them. CDR3 length: 13 residues. The CDR3 is CASTSAPGNEAFF. CDR3 nucleotides: TGTGCCAGCACATCAGCGCCGGGGAACGAAGCTTTCTTT.

The chain links TRBV5-1 to TRBJ1-1; no clear D. CDR1 and CDR2 (germline): SGHRS, YFSETQ. Trimming cost V 2 bases and J 0 bases, with 8 bases left between them. The CDR3 totals 14 residues. This CDR3 is CASSFGPMNTEAFF. Here the CDR3 DNA reads TGCGCCAGCAGCTTTGGGCCCATGAACACTGAAGCTTTCTTT.

The rearrangement links TRBV19 to TRBJ2-1; 10 bases map to TRBD2. Per germline, CDR1 LNHDA and CDR2 SQIVND (reference sequence). The V and J ends lost 8 bases and 0 bases, in that order; junction bases with no gene match: 4. The CDR3 runs 15 residues. The CDR3, as DNA: TGTGCCAGTGATTCTAGCGGGAGCTCCTACAATGAGCAGTTCTTC. This gives the protein CASDSSGSSYNEQFF.

The J gene is TRBJ1-3, the V gene TRBV18; D is unresolved. The CDR3 is 14 residues long. Trimming shortened V by 2 bases and J by 0 bases, and 5 bases separated the two germline ends. Germline CDR1 is KGHSH and CDR2 is LQKENI. The CDR3 DNA reads as TGTGCCAGCTCACCAACAGACTCTGGAAACACCATATATTTT. It codes for CASSPTDSGNTIYF.

V usage is TRBV7-6 and J usage is TRBJ1-4; 8 bases map to TRBD1. The CDR3 loop spans 14 amino acids. The junction had 4 bases not matched to a gene; V was cut back by 5 bases and J by 5 bases. Germline V CDR1 and CDR2: SGHVS, FNYEAQ. The CDR3, as DNA: TGTGCCAGCAGCCCATCAGGGGGCAATGAAAAACTGTTTTTT. Protein: CASSPSGGNEKLFF.

CDR3 sequence reads: CASSQEGGGANYGYTF. The CDR3 DNA reads as TGCGCCAGCAGCCAAGAAGGGGGGGGCGCGAACTATGGCTACACCTTC. The chain recombines TRBV4-3 with TRBJ1-2; D perhaps matches TRBD1 (6 bases). Trimming left V 0 bases short and J 2 bases short, with 13 bases between. The germline gives CDR1 LGHNA, CDR2 YSLEER. There are 16 residues in the CDR3.

This rearrangement joins TRBV6-6 to TRBJ1-5, with a weak D call TRBD1 (5 bases). Germline V gene lookup returns CDR1 MNHNY and CDR2 SVGAGI (reference sequence). CDR3 length: 15 amino acids. V was cut by 7 bases and J by 4 bases, with 17 bases left in between. The CDR3 DNA follows: TGTGCCAGCACCGTCTTGCAGGGTCGAAATCAGCCCCAGCATTTT. This gives the protein CASTVLQGRNQPQHF.

The CDR3 DNA follows: TGTGCCAGTAGTATCCGCGGGGGATCACCCCTCCACTTT. Protein sequence: CASSIRGGSPLHF. The chain carries TRBV19 and TRBJ1-6; tentatively, D is TRBD1 (5 bases). This CDR3 region has 13 residues. CDR1 LNHDA and CDR2 SQIVND come from the germline V gene (reference sequence). Trimming cost V 3 bases and J 10 bases, with 10 bases left between them.

The V and J genes are TRBV4-1 and TRBJ2-1; TRBD2 matches at 10 bases. V gave up 0 bases and J gave up 4 bases; unmatched junction bases: 6. The germline V gene encodes CDR1 MGHRA and CDR2 YSYEKL. CDR3 length: 17 amino acids. The CDR3, as DNA: TGCGCCAGCAGCCAAGATCTACTAGCGGGGATTTACAATGAGCAGTTCTTC. Amino acids: CASSQDLLAGIYNEQFF.

V is TRBV20-1 and J is TRBJ2-7, with 13 bases fitting TRBD2. From germline, CDR1 is DFQATT and CDR2 SNEGSKA (reference sequence). CDR3 length: 14 residues. V shed 6 bases and J 9 bases; nucleotides not matched to a gene: 11. The CDR3 nucleotides read TGCAGTGCCAGTAGGACTAGCGGGGGAGAGGGGCAGTACTTC. Its protein product is CSASRTSGGEGQYF.

This CDR3 reads CASSQWGQGPNEQYF. Written as DNA, the CDR3 is TGCGCCAGCAGCCAGTGGGGACAGGGGCCTAACGAGCAGTACTTC. This rearrangement joins TRBV4-1 to TRBJ2-7, with 10 bases lining up with TRBD1. This CDR3 contains 15 residues. The J segment lost 5 bases and the V segment lost 3 bases, leaving 7 bases of the junction unmatched. Germline assignment: CDR1 MGHRA and CDR2 YSYEKL.

J is TRBJ1-2 and V is TRBV19; 9 bases agree with TRBD1. The germline gives CDR1 LNHDA, CDR2 SQIVND (reference sequence). V shed 1 base and J 5 bases; nucleotides not matched to a gene: 2. This CDR3 has 14 residues. The CDR3 loop reads CASSIGDREYGYTF. The CDR3 bases are TGTGCCAGTAGTATAGGGGACAGGGAATATGGCTACACCTTC.

The chain has TRBV11-3 and TRBJ1-1; TRBD1 matches at 8 bases. V gave up 5 bases and J gave up 8 bases; unmatched junction bases: 16. CDR1 SGHNT and CDR2 YENEEA come from the germline V gene. This CDR3 is 16 amino acids long. CDR3 region: CASSASGQGPAGEAFF. CDR3 in DNA: TGTGCCAGCAGCGCTTCTGGACAGGGCCCGGCAGGAGAAGCTTTCTTT.

This clone was counted a few times. J is TRBJ2-7 and V is TRBV7-9; 7 bases are a match to TRBD1. CDR3 length: 18 amino acids. CDR1 and CDR2 from the germline V gene are SEHNR and FQNEAQ (reference sequence). V lost 5 bases and J lost 0; bases outside the gene matches: 16. CDR3 sequence: CASSRSLPLRTGSYEQYF. The CDR3 region has the DNA TGTGCCAGCAGCCGCTCTCTTCCCCTCCGGACAGGCTCCTACGAGCAGTACTTC.

The V gene is TRBV7-2, the J gene TRBJ2-5; D might be TRBD1 (6 bases). V lost 4 bases, J lost 7 bases, and 16 bases lay in between. The germline gives CDR1 SGHTA, CDR2 FQGNSA. The CDR3 is 14 residues long. This chain's CDR3 is CASSSGQPQGTQYF. In nucleotides, the CDR3 is TGTGCCAGCAGCTCCGGACAGCCCCAGGGGACCCAGTACTTC.

The gene calls are TRBV27 and TRBJ2-1; TRBD2 matches 11 bases. The V and J ends lost 7 bases and 6 bases, in that order; junction bases with no gene match: 8. In germline, CDR1 is MNHEY, CDR2 SMNVEV (reference sequence). This CDR3 spans 15 amino acids. CDR3 residues: CASNHPGLAANEQFF. The DNA of the CDR3 is TGTGCCAGCAACCATCCGGGACTAGCGGCCAATGAGCAGTTCTTC.

This chain joins TRBV9 and TRBJ1-4; tentative D call: TRBD1 (6 bases). The length of the CDR3 is 15 residues. The V end was cut by 3 bases, the J end by 0 bases, with 9 bases between. Germline V CDR1 and CDR2: SGDLS, YYNGEE. The CDR3 is CASSGGQTTNEKLFF. The CDR3 DNA follows: TGTGCCAGCAGCGGGGGACAAACAACTAATGAAAAACTGTTTTTT.

In its sample, this clone was seen once. The chain joins TRBV19 to TRBJ2-7, with 8 positions matching TRBD1. Trimming at V came to 4 bases and at J to 4 bases, leaving 6 bases not matched to a gene. From germline, CDR1 is LNHDA and CDR2 SQIVND (reference sequence). The CDR3 extends over 14 amino acids. The CDR3 is CASSNDRGSYEQYF. Here the CDR3 DNA reads TGTGCCAGTAGTAACGACAGGGGCTCGTACGAGCAGTACTTC.

The CDR3 DNA follows: TGTGCCAGCAGTTTCAAGCGGGAGGGATACGAGCAGTACTTC. Its translation is CASSFKREGYEQYF. The V gene is TRBV27, the J gene TRBJ2-7, with TRBD2 matching over 10 bases. The V and J ends lost 3 bases and 4 bases, in that order; junction bases with no gene match: 3. The germline CDR1 and CDR2 sequences are MNHEY and SMNVEV (reference sequence). The CDR3 has 14 residues.

The chain couples TRBV5-4 to TRBJ2-2; no firm D call. CDR1 SGHNT and CDR2 YYREEE come from the germline V gene (reference sequence). V lost 1 base to trimming and J lost 4 bases, with 8 bases between them. CDR3 length: 14 amino acids. The CDR3 DNA sequence: TGTGCCAGCAGCTTGACCTACGGCACCGGGGAGCTGTTTTTT. Translating gives CASSLTYGTGELFF. Full variable domain (missing parts from reference TRBV5-4 and TRBJ2-2): ETGVTQSPTHLIKTRGQQVTLRCSSQSGHNTVSWYQQALGQGPQFIFQYYREEENGRGNFPPRFSGLQFPNYSSELNVNALELDDSALYLCASSLTYGTGELFFGEGSRLTVL.

The chain is built from TRBV9 and TRBJ2-3; a possible D gene is TRBD2 (6 bases). Trimming pared 2 bases from V and 6 bases from J, leaving 13 bases between. The length of the CDR3 is 14 residues. Germline CDR1 is SGDLS and CDR2 is YYNGEE. The CDR3 DNA reads TGTGCCAGCAGCGTCGGGACTGTCGCCGATACGCAGTATTTT. This encodes CASSVGTVADTQYF.